This T cell receptor beta chain stems from a study of CD8+CD57+ T cells in acquired aplastic anemia. TCR beta VDJ and CDR3 profiling used genomic DNA as template. From the reads, TCRdb called clonotypes with MiXCR, one entry per CDR3 protein. The sample records just over 450,000 distinct CDR3 sequences, around a third being singletons. This clonotype was seen many times. V lost 6 bases and J 1 base, leaving 13 bases between the germline ends. Germline V gives CDR1 ENHRY, CDR2 SYGVKD. This CDR3 is built from 16 residues. Patients included in sequencing had previously demonstrated CD8+CD57+ cell expansion by flow cytometry.

The sequenced sample was sorted CD4+, CD8+, or CD8+CD57+ T cells (not recorded which) from PBMCs. This TCR was sampled from a human donor with aplastic anemia. The chain carries TRBV10-3 and TRBJ1-6; a possible D gene is TRBD1 (6 bases). CDR3 in amino acids: CAISVGGVSYNSPLHF. The CDR3 DNA sequence: TGTGCCATCAGCGTAGGGGGGGTGTCCTATAATTCACCCCTCCACTTT.